This T cell receptor (beta chain) originates from a study of response to subunit inactivated influenza vaccine. General study findings and limits: Every seasonal influenza vaccination brings in few new T cells, the authors suggested.

TCRdb ran MiXCR on the RT-PCR reads and lists one entry per CDR3 protein. The data show 500,000 to 600,000 distinct CDR3 sequences, with more than 15% seen just once and less than 4% held by the top ten. Notes on this clonotype: Its specificity is not known.

V shed 7 bases and J shed 3 bases, with 9 bases lying between them. The germline V gene encodes CDR1 DFQATT and CDR2 SNEGSKA (reference sequence). The CDR3 has 12 amino acids. This sequence joins TRBV20-1 and TRBJ2-2; D might be TRBD2 (5 bases). The TCR was taken from a man aged 50-75 years who received an inactivated influenza vaccine. Source: CD4+ T cells sorted from PBMCs, taken roughly 24 months after vaccination. The CDR3 reads CSVPRDTGELFF. The DNA of the CDR3 is TGCAGTGTTCCGAGGGACACCGGGGAGCTGTTTTTT.